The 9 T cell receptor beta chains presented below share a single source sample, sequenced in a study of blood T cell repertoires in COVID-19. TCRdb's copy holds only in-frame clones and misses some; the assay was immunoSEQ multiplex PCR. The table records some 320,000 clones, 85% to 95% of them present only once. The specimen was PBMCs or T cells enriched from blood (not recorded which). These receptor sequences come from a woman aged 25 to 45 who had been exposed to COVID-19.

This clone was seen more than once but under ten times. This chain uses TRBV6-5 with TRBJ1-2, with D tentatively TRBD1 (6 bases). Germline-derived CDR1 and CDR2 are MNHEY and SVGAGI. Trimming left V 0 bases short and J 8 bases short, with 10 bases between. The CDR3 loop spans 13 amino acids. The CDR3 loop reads CASSYSGTHGYTF. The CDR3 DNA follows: TGTGCCAGCAGTTACTCCGGGACACACGGCTACACCTTC.

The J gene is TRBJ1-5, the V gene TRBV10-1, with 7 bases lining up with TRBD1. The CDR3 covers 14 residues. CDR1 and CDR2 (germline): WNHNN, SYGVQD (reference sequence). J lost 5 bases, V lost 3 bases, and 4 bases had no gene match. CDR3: CASSEDRVHQPQHF. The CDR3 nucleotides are TGCGCCAGCAGTGAAGACAGGGTCCATCAGCCCCAGCATTTT.

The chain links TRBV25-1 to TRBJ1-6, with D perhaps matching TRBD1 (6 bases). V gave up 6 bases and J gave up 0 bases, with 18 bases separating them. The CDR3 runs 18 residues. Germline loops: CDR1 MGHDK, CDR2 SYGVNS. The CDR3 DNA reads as TGTGCCAGCAGCGCAGGGGCCCTATTGAGCTCCTATAATTCACCCCTCCACTTT. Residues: CASSAGALLSSYNSPLHF. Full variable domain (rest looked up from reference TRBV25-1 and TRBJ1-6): EADIYQTPRYLVIGTGKKITLECSQTMGHDKMYWYQQDPGMELHLIHYSYGVNSTEKGDLSSESTVSRIRTEHFPLTLESARPSHTSQYLCASSAGALLSSYNSPLHFGNGTRLTVT.

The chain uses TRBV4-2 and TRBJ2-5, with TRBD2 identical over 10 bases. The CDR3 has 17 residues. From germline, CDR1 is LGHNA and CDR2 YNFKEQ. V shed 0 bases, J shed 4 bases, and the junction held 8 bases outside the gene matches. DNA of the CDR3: TGTGCCAGCAGCCAAGAGTGGAGCGGGGGGGCCTCAGAGACCCAGTACTTC. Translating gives CASSQEWSGGASETQYF.

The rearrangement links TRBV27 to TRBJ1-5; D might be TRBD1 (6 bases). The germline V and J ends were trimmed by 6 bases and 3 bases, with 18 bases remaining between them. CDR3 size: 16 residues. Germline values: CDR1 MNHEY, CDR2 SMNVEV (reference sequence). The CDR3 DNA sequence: TGTGCCAGCAGATCCTCCTTACAGGGATTCAATCAGCCCCAGCATTTT. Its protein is CASRSSLQGFNQPQHF.

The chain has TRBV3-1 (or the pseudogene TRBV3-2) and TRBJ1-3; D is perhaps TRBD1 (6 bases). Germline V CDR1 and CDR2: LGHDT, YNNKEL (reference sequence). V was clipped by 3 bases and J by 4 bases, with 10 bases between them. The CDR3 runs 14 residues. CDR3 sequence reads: CASSHHRAGNTIYF. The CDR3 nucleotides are TGTGCCAGCAGCCATCACAGGGCCGGAAACACCATATATTTT.

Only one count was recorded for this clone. The CDR3 nucleotides are TGTGCCAGCAGTTACCCAACCGGGACTTTTACCTACGAGCAGTACTTC. It translates to CASSYPTGTFTYEQYF. V and J are TRBV6-2 or TRBV6-3 and TRBJ2-7, with D possibly TRBD2 on 6 matching bases. This CDR3 spans 16 amino acids. V lost 2 bases to trimming and J lost 2 bases, with 16 bases between them. Germline-derived CDR1 and CDR2 are MNHEY and SVGEGT.

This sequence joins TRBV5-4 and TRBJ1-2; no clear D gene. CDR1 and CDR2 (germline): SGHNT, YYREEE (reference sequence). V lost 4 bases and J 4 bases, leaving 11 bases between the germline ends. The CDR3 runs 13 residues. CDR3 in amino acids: CASSPAGSYGYTF. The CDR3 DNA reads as TGTGCCAGCAGCCCGGCAGGTAGCTATGGCTACACCTTC.

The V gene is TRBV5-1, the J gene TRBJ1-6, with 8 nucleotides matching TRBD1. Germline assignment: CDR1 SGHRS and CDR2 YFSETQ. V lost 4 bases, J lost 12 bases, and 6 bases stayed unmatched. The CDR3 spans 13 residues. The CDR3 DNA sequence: TGCGCCAGCAGCCGCGACAGGGGATTACCCCTCCACTTT. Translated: CASSRDRGLPLHF.